This T cell receptor beta chain was identified in a study of early T cells in non-severe SARS-CoV-2 infection. V shed 10 bases and J 3 bases; nucleotides not matched to a gene: 6. Germline-derived CDR1 and CDR2 are LNHDA and SQIVND (reference sequence). The CDR3 has 14 amino acids. TCRdb used MiXCR to reprocess the 5' RACE reads, holding one entry per CDR3 protein. This sample has about 36,000 distinct CDR3 sequences, with roughly 9.9% found just once. Many counts were recorded for this clonotype. Sequenced input: whole blood. The chain links TRBV19 to TRBJ1-6; TRBD1 matches at 7 bases. This TCR was sampled from an adult who was a healthcare worker with PCR-confirmed SARS-CoV-2 infection or an uninfected control (not recorded which). CDR3 DNA: TGTGCCACTCACGGGGACAGCTATAATTCACCCCTCCACTTT. Translated: CATHGDSYNSPLHF.